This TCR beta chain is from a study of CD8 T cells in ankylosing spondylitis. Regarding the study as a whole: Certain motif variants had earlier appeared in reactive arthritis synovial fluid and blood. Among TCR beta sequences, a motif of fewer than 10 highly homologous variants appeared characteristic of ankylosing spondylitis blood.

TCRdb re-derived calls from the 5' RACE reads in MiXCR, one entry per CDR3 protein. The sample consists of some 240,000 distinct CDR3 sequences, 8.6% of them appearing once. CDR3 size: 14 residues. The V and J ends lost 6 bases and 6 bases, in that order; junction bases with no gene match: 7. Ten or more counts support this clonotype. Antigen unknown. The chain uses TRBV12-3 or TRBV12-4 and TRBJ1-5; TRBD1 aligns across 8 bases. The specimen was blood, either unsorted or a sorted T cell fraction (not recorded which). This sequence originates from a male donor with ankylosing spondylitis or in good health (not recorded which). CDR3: CASRLGQVGQPQHF. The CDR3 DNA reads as TGTGCCAGCAGGTTGGGACAGGTCGGTCAGCCCCAGCATTTT.